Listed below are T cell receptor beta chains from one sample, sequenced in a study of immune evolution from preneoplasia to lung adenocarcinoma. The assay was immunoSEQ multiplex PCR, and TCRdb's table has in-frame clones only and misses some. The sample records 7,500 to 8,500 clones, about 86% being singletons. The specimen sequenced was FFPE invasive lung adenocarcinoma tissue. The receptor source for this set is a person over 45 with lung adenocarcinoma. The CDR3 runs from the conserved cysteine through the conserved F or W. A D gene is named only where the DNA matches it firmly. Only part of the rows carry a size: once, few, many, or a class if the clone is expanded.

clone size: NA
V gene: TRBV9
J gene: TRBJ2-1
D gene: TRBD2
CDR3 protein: CASSSSGSIYNEQFF
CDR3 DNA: TGTGCCAGCAGCTCCAGCGGGAGTATCTACAATGAGCAGTTCTTC

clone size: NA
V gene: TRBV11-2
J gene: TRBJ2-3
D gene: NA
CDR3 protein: CASSLAGTDTQYF
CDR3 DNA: TGTGCCAGCAGCTTAGCAGGCACAGATACGCAGTATTTT

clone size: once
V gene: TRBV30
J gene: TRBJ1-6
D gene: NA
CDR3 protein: CAWRRRSPLHF
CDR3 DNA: TGTGCCTGGAGGCGCCGTTCACCCCTCCACTTT

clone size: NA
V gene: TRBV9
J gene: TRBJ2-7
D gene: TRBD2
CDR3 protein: CASSGEGYEQYF
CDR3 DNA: TGTGCCAGCAGCGGGGAGGGCTACGAGCAGTACTTC

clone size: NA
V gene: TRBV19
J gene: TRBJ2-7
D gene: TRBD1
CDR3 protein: CASSNTGEEQYF
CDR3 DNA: TGTGCCAGTAGTAACACAGGGGAGGAGCAGTACTTC

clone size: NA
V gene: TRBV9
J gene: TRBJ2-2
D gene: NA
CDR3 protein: CASSVDVAGELFF
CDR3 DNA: TGTGCCAGCAGCGTAGACGTAGCCGGGGAGCTGTTTTTT

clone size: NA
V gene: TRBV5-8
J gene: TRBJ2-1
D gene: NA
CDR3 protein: CASSPRQVYEQFF
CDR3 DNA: TGTGCCAGCAGCCCGCGACAGGTCTATGAGCAGTTCTTC

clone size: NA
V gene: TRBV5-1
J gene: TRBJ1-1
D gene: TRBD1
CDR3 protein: CASSRGEGGSVFF
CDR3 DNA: TGCGCCAGCTCCAGGGGGGAGGGTGGGTCTGTCTTCTTT

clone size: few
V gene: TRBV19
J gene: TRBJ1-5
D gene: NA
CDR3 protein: CASSTTLTDTQPQHF
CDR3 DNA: TGTGCCAGTAGTACGACCCTGACAGATACCCAGCCCCAGCATTTT

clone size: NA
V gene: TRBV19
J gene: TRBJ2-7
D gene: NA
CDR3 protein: CASRPPGLSYEQYF
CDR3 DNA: TGTGCCAGTAGACCCCCTGGACTGTCCTACGAGCAGTACTTC

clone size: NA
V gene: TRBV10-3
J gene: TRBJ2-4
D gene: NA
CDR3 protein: CAISESLQGNIQYF
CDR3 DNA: TGTGCCATCAGTGAGTCGCTGCAGGGGAACATTCAGTACTTC

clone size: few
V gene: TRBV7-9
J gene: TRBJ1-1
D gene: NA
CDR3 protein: CASRMGHTEAFF
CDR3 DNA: TGTGCCAGCAGGATGGGGCACACTGAAGCTTTCTTT

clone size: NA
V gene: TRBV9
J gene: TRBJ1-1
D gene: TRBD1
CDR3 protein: CASSVTGQGTEAFF
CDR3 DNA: TGTGCCAGCAGCGTGACCGGACAGGGCACTGAAGCTTTCTTT

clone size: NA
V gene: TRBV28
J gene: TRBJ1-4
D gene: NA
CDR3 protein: CASRTANEKLFF
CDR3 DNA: TGTGCCAGCCGGACAGCAAATGAAAAACTGTTTTTT

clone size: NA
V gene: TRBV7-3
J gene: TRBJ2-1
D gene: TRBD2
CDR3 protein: CASRASGSENEQFF
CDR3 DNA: TGTGCCAGCAGGGCTAGCGGGAGTGAGAATGAGCAGTTCTTC

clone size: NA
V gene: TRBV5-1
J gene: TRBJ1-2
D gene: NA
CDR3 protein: CASSSNLGGNYGYTF
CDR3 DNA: TGCGCCAGCAGCTCGAACTTGGGGGGGAACTATGGCTACACCTTC

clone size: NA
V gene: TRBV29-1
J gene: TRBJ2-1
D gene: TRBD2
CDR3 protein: CSAGRALYNEQFF
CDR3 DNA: TGCAGCGCTGGGAGGGCCCTCTACAATGAGCAGTTCTTC

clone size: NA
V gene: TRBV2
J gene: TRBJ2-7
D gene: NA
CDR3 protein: CASSEAQGASYEQYF
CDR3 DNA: TGTGCCAGCAGTGAAGCGCAAGGGGCGAGCTACGAGCAGTACTTC

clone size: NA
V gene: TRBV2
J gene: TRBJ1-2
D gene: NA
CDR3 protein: CASNSASIYGYTF
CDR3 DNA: TGTGCCAGCAATTCAGCCTCGATCTATGGCTACACCTTC

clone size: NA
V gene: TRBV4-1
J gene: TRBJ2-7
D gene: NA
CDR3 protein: CASSQEAGDYEQYF
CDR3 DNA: TGCGCCAGCAGCCAAGAGGCAGGGGACTACGAGCAGTACTTC

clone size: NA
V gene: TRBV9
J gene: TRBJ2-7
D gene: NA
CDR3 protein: CVSSVETLSYEQYF
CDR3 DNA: TGTGTCAGCAGCGTAGAGACCCTCTCCTACGAGCAGTACTTC

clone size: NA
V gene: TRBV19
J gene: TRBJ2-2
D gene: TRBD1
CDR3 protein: CASRTGGPNTGELFF
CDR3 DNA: TGTGCCAGTAGGACAGGGGGCCCGAACACCGGGGAGCTGTTTTTT

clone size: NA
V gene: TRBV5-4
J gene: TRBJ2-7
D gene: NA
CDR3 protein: CASSPGGRSSYEQYF
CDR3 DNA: TGTGCCAGCAGCCCCGGGGGCAGGAGCTCCTACGAGCAGTACTTC

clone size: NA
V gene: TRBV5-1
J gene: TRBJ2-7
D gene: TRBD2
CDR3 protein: CASRLTSGTYEQYF
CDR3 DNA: TGCGCCAGCAGGCTGACTAGCGGAACCTACGAGCAGTACTTC

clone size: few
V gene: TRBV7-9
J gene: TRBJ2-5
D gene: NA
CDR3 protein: CASIRDRQSGETQYF
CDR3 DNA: TGTGCCAGCATCCGTGACAGGCAGTCCGGAGAGACCCAGTACTTC

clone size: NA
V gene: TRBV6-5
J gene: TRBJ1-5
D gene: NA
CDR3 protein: CASSYKQGQPQHF
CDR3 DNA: TGTGCCAGCAGTTACAAACAGGGCCAGCCCCAGCATTTT

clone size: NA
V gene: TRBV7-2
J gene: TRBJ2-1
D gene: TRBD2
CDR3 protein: CASSLFAGGSGEQFF
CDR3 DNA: TGTGCCAGCAGCTTATTTGCGGGAGGGTCAGGTGAGCAGTTCTTC

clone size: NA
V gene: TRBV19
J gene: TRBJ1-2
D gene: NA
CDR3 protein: CASSSAGRYGYTF
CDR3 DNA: TGTGCCAGTAGTAGCGCAGGGCGCTATGGCTACACCTTC

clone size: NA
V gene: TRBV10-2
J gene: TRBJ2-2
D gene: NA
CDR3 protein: CASTISGNTGELFF
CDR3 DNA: TGCGCCAGCACCATTAGCGGCAACACCGGGGAGCTGTTTTTT

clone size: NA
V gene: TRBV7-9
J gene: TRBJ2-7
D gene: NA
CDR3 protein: CASSTTMSLGNEQYF
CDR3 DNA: TGTGCCAGCAGCACCACCATGAGCCTTGGGAACGAGCAGTACTTC

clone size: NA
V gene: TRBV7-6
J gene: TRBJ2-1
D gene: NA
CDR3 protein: CASSSSAYNEQFF
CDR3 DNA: TGTGCCAGCAGCTCATCAGCATACAATGAGCAGTTCTTC

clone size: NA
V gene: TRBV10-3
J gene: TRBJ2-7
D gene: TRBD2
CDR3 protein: CAIRGRAGERGEQYF
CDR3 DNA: TGTGCCATCAGAGGTCGAGCGGGAGAAAGGGGCGAGCAGTACTTC

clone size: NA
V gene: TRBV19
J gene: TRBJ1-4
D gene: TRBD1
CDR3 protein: CASSLETGYQEKLFF
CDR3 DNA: TGTGCCAGTAGTCTCGAGACAGGGTATCAGGAAAAACTGTTTTTT

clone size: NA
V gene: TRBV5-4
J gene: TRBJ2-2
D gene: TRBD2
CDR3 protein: CASRRRDYPGELFF
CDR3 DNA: TGTGCCAGCAGGAGACGGGACTACCCCGGGGAGCTGTTTTTT

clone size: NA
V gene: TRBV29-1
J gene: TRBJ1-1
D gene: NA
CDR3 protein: CSARLPNTEAFF
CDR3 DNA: TGCAGCGCACGGTTACCGAACACTGAAGCTTTCTTT

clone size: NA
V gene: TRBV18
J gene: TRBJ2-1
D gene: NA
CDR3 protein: CASSPVDSAYNEQFF
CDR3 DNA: TGTGCCAGCTCACCAGTGGACTCGGCGTACAATGAGCAGTTCTTC

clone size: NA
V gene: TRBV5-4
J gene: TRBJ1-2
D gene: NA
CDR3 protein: CASSLGPGYTF
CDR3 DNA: TGTGCCAGCAGCTTGGGGCCTGGCTACACCTTC

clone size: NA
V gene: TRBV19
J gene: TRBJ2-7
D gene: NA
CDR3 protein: CASSTLGTGEQYF
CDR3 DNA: TGTGCCAGTAGTACCCTCGGTACTGGGGAGCAGTACTTC

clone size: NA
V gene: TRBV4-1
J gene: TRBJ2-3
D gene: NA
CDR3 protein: CASSLGRLGQSSTDTQYF
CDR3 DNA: TGCGCCAGCAGCCTAGGGCGCTTGGGCCAGTCTAGCACAGATACGCAGTATTTT

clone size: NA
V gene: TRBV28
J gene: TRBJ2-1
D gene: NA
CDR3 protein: CASRARYNEQFF
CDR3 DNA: TGTGCCAGCAGGGCTCGGTACAATGAGCAGTTCTTC

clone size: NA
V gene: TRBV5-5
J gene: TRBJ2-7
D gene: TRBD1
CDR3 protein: CASSSQTGATYEQYF
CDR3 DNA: TGTGCCAGCAGCTCTCAAACAGGGGCAACCTACGAGCAGTACTTC

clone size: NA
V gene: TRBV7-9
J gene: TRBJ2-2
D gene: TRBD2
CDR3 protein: CASSPSGANTGELFF
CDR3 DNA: TGTGCCAGCAGCCCTAGCGGGGCAAACACCGGGGAGCTGTTTTTT

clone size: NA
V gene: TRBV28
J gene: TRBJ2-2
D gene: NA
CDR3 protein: CASLGAGVNTGELFF
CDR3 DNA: TGTGCCAGCCTTGGAGCAGGGGTGAACACCGGGGAGCTGTTTTTT

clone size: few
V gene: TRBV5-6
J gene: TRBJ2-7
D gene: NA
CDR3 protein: CASSRTGSQGPYEQYF
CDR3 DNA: TGTGCCAGCAGCCGGACGGGGTCCCAGGGGCCTTACGAGCAGTACTTC

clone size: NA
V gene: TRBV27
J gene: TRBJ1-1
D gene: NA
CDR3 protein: CASAELLNTEAFF
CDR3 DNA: TGTGCCAGCGCCGAACTTTTGAACACTGAAGCTTTCTTT

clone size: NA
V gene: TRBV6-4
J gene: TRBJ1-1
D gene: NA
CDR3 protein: CASSDSRGTEAFF
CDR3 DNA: TGTGCCAGCAGTGACTCTCGGGGTACTGAAGCTTTCTTT

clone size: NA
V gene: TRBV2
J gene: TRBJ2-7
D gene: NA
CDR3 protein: CASTSLLSSYEQYF
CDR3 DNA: TGTGCCAGCACGAGCTTACTAAGCTCCTACGAGCAGTACTTC

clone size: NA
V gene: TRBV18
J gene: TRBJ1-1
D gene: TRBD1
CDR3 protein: CASSLETGGAEAFF
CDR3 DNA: TGTGCCAGCTCTCTGGAGACAGGGGGAGCTGAAGCTTTCTTT

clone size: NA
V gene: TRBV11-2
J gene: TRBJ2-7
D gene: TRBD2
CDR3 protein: CASRLAGGGYEQYF
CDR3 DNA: TGTGCCAGCAGGCTGGCGGGAGGGGGCTACGAGCAGTACTTC

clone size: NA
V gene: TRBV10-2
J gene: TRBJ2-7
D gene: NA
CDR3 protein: CASTGEGYEQYF
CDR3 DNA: TGCGCCAGCACAGGGGAAGGCTACGAGCAGTACTTC

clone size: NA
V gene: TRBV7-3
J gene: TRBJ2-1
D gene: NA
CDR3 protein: CASSLPSYEQFF
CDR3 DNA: TGTGCCAGCAGCTTACCCTCGTATGAGCAGTTCTTC

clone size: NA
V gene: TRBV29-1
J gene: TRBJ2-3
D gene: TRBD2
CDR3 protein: CSVSASGVTDTQYF
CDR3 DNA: TGCAGCGTTTCAGCTAGCGGCGTCACAGATACGCAGTATTTT

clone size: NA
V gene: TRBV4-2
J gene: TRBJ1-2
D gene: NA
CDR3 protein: CASSQEGGDYGYTF
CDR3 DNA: TGTGCCAGCAGCCAAGAAGGGGGGGACTATGGCTACACCTTC

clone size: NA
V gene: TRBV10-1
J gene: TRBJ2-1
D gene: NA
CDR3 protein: CASSRRSSYNEQFF
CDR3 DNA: TGCGCCAGCAGTAGGAGATCGAGCTACAATGAGCAGTTCTTC

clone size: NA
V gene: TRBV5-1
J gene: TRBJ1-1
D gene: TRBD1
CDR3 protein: CASSLGQGALGGTEAFF
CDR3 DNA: TGCGCCAGCAGCTTGGGACAGGGGGCGCTTGGTGGTACTGAAGCTTTCTTT

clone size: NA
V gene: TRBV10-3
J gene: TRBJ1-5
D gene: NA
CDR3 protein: CAISPGAGASNQPQHF
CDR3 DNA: TGTGCCATCAGTCCAGGGGCTGGTGCGAGCAATCAGCCCCAGCATTTT